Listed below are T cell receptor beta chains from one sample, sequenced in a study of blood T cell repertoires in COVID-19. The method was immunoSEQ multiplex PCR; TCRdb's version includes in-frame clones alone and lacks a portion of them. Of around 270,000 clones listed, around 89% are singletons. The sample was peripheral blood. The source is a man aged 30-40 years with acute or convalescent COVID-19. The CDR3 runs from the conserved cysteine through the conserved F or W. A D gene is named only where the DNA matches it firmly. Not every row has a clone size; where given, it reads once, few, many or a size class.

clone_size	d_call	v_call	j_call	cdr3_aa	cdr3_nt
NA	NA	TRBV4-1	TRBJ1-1	CASSQVRGGTEAFF	TGCGCCAGCAGCCAAGTTCGAGGGGGCACTGAAGCTTTCTTT
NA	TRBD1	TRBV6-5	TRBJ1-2	CASRILTGKGYTF	TGTGCCAGCCGGATCCTGACAGGGAAAGGCTACACCTTC
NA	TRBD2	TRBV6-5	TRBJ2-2	CASSWTSGGAAGELFF	TGTGCCAGCAGTTGGACTAGCGGGGGGGCAGCCGGGGAGCTGTTTTTT
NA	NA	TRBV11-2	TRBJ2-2	CASSLGQGRTGELFF	TGTGCCAGCAGCTTAGGGCAGGGTAGGACCGGGGAGCTGTTTTTT
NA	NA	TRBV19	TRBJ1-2	CASTAIDRSYGYTF	TGTGCCAGTACCGCAATCGATCGTAGCTATGGCTACACCTTC
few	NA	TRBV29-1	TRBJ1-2	CSVEGGGYGYTF	TGCAGCGTGGAGGGAGGGGGCTATGGCTACACCTTC
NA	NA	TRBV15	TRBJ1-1	CATSRAGNTEAFF	TGTGCCACCAGCAGAGCGGGGAACACTGAAGCTTTCTTT
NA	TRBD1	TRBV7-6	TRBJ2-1	CASSSGTDVLDEQFF	TGTGCCAGCAGCTCGGGGACAGACGTCTTGGATGAGCAGTTCTTC
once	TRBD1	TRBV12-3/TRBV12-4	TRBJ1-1	CASSRTGVTEAFF	TGTGCCAGCAGTCGGACAGGGGTTACTGAAGCTTTCTTT
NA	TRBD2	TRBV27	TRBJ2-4	CASSLSAFGERGDLAKNIQYF	TGTGCCAGCAGTTTATCGGCCTTCGGGGAGCGGGGGGACCTAGCCAAAAACATTCAGTACTTC
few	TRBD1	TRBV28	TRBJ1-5	CASTRTGALNQPQHF	TGTGCCAGCACCCGGACAGGGGCCCTTAATCAGCCCCAGCATTTT
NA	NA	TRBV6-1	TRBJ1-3	CASSERVGQISGNTIYF	TGTGCCAGCAGTGAAAGGGTTGGACAAATTTCTGGAAACACCATATATTTT
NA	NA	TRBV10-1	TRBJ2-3	CASRPGSSTDTQYF	TGCGCCAGCAGACCGGGATCCAGCACAGATACGCAGTATTTT
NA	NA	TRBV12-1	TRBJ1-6	CASSFSAQGSGDSPLHF	TGTGCCAGCAGCTTTTCGGCACAGGGGTCTGGCGATTCACCCCTCCACTTT
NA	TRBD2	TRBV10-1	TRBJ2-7	CASSESGTSRAYEQYF	TGCGCCAGCAGTGAGTCCGGGACTAGCCGAGCCTACGAGCAGTACTTC
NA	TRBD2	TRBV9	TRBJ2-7	CASSPRLAGTSYEQYF	TGTGCCAGCAGCCCTAGGCTAGCGGGGACCTCCTACGAGCAGTACTTC
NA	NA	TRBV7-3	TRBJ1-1	CASSLTREDEAFF	TGTGCCAGCAGCTTAACTCGGGAAGATGAAGCTTTCTTT
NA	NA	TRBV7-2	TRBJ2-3	CASSLAGADTQYF	TGTGCCAGCAGCTTAGCAGGGGCAGATACGCAGTATTTT
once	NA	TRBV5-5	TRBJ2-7	CASSLTRFPYEQYF	TGTGCCAGCAGCTTGACTCGATTCCCCTACGAGCAGTACTTC
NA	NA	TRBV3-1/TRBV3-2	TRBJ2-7	CASRAAYEQYF	TGTGCCAGCAGGGCGGCCTACGAGCAGTACTTC
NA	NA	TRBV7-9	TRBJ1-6	CASSLLGANNSPLHF	TGTGCCAGCAGCTTATTGGGGGCGAATAATTCACCCCTCCACTTT
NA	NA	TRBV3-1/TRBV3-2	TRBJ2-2	CASSHDEVTGELFF	TGTGCCAGCAGTCATGACGAGGTGACCGGGGAGCTGTTTTTT
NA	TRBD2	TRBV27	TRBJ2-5	CASSLRRPTSVKAETQYF	TGTGCCAGCAGTTTACGGAGGCCGACTAGCGTTAAGGCGGAGACCCAGTACTTC
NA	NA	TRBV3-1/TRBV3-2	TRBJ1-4	CASSRQITGLGEKLFF	TGTGCCAGCAGCCGCCAGATAACAGGTTTAGGTGAAAAACTGTTTTTT
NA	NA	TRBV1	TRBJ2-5	CTSADRVAGAPETQYF	TGCACCAGCGCTGACCGGGTAGCGGGAGCCCCAGAGACCCAGTACTTC
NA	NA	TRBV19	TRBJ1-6	CASRKGPGLPNSPLHF	TGTGCCAGTAGAAAGGGACCGGGACTCCCCAATTCACCCCTCCACTTT
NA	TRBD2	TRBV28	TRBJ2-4	CASRPTSVIRGIQYF	TGTGCCAGCAGACCAACTAGCGTAATTCGAGGCATTCAGTACTTC
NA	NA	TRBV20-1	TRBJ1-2	CSAPIEGGYTF	TGCAGTGCCCCAATCGAGGGTGGCTACACCTTC
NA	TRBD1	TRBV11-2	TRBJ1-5	CASSSLRDSAPKAFQPQHF	TGTGCCAGCAGCTCCCTCCGGGACAGCGCCCCGAAAGCTTTTCAGCCCCAGCATTTT
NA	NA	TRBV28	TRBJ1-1	CASSTGRSGGNTEAFF	TGTGCCAGCAGTACGGGACGTTCGGGGGGCAATACTGAAGCTTTCTTT
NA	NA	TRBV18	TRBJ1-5	CASSQVGQNQPQHF	TGTGCCAGCTCACAAGTCGGACAGAATCAGCCCCAGCATTTT
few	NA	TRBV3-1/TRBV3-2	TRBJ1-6	CATGWGGTYNSPLHF	TGTGCCACGGGGTGGGGTGGCACCTATAATTCACCCCTCCACTTT
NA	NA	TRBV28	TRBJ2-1	CASSTGYNEQFF	TGTGCCAGCAGCACGGGCTACAATGAGCAGTTCTTC
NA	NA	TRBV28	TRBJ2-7	CASSPRTVASYEQYF	TGTGCCAGCAGCCCCCGGACAGTCGCCTCCTACGAGCAGTACTTC
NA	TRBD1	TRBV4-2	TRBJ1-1	CASSQDSGQGLEAFF	TGTGCCAGCAGCCAAGATAGTGGACAGGGCCTAGAAGCTTTCTTT
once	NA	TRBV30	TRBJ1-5	CAWSLRGSRGNQPQHF	TGTGCCTGGAGTTTGAGGGGGTCTAGGGGCAATCAGCCCCAGCATTTT
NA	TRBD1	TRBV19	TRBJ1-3	CASTDPGGERNTIYF	TGTGCCAGTACCGATCCAGGGGGCGAAAGAAACACCATATATTTT
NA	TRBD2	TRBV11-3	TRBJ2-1	CASSLMGTSGYNEQFF	TGTGCCAGCAGCTTGATGGGGACTAGCGGATACAATGAGCAGTTCTTC
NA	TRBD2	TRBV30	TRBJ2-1	CAWSHTGLAPHNEQFF	TGTGCCTGGAGTCACACGGGACTAGCGCCCCACAATGAGCAGTTCTTC
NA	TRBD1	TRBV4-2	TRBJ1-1	CASSQDTGAYTEAFF	TGTGCCAGCAGCCAGGACACAGGGGCATACACTGAAGCTTTCTTT
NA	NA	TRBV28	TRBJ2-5	CASSLLQQETQYF	TGTGCCAGCAGTTTATTACAGCAAGAGACCCAGTACTTC
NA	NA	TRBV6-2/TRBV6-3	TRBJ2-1	CASSSGGGAFNEQFF	TGTGCCAGCAGTTCGGGTGGGGGGGCGTTTAATGAGCAGTTCTTC
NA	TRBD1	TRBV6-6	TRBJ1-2	CASSWGQGAFGYTF	TGTGCCAGCAGTTGGGGACAGGGGGCATTTGGCTACACCTTC
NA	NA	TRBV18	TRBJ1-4	CASSPRTDSYEKLFF	TGTGCCAGCTCACCACGAACGGACAGCTATGAAAAACTGTTTTTT
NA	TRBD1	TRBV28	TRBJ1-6	CASSPTGGLGITLHF	TGTGCCAGCAGCCCCACAGGGGGCTTGGGTATCACCCTCCACTTT
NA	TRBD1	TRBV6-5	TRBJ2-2	CASRGQGTGELFF	TGTGCCAGCAGGGGACAGGGAACCGGGGAGCTGTTTTTT
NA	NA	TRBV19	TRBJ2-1	CASSPRGSSHNEQFF	TGTGCCAGTAGTCCCCGCGGGTCGAGCCATAATGAGCAGTTCTTC
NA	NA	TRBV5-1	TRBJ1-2	CASSLYTKTNYGYTF	TGCGCCAGCAGCTTATACACAAAAACTAACTATGGCTACACCTTC
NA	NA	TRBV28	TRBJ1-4	CASSFTPFRVATNEKLFF	TGTGCCAGCAGTTTTACCCCGTTCAGGGTTGCAACTAATGAAAAACTGTTTTTT
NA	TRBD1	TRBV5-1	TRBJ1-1	CASSQRQGAGAEAFF	TGCGCCAGCAGCCAAAGACAGGGGGCCGGGGCTGAAGCTTTCTTT
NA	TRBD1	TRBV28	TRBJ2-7	CASSNTGGLTYEQYF	TGTGCCAGCAGCAACACAGGGGGCCTGACCTACGAGCAGTACTTC
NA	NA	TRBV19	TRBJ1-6	CASRDLSYNSPLHF	TGTGCCAGTCGGGATCTCTCCTATAATTCACCCCTCCACTTT
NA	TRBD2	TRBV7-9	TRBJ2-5	CASSSGIQTSDQETQYF	TGTGCCAGCAGCTCAGGAATCCAAACTAGCGACCAAGAGACCCAGTACTTC
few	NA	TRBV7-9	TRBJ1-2	CASSFPGRYGYTF	TGTGCCAGCAGCTTCCCAGGGAGGTATGGCTACACCTTC
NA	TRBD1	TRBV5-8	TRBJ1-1	CASSWGQLVMNTEAFF	TGTGCCAGCAGCTGGGGACAGTTAGTCATGAACACTGAAGCTTTCTTT
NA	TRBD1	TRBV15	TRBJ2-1	CATSRGGQGRNEQFF	TGTGCCACCAGCAGGGGTGGACAGGGCAGGAATGAGCAGTTCTTC
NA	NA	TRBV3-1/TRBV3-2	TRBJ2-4	CASSQAAVPAQYF	TGTGCCAGCAGCCAAGCCGCAGTCCCTGCTCAGTACTTC
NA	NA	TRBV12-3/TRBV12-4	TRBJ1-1	CASSLGQNTEAFF	TGTGCCAGCAGCCTGGGACAGAACACTGAAGCTTTCTTT